This TCR beta chain emerged from a study of technical replicates of blood from a few donors. Method: immunoSEQ multiplex PCR; TCRdb's copy keeps in-frame clones and lacks some. The sample comprises 85,000 to 100,000 clones, approximately 90% of which are singletons, and 0.2% to 0.3% rests with the top ten. Germline CDR1 reads GTSNPN; CDR2 reads SVGIG (reference sequence). The CDR3 is 10 residues long. Trimming removed 3 bases at V and 9 bases at J, with 5 bases between. The rearrangement links TRBV30 to TRBJ1-4; D is undetermined. The sequenced material came from T cells isolated from PBMCs. The sequence was obtained from a human donor in good health. The DNA for the CDR3 is TGTGCCTGGAGCATCAAAAAACTGTTTTTT. It translates to CAWSIKKLFF.